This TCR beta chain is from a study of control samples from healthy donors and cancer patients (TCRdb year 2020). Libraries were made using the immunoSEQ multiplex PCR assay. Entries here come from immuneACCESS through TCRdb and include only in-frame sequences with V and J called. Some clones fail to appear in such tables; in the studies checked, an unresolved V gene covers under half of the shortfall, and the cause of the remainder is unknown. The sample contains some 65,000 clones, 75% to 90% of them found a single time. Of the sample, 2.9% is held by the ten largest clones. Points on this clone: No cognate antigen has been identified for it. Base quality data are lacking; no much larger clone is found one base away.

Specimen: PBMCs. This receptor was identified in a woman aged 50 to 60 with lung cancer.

In nucleotides, the sequence is TGTGCCAGTAGTCTAGGGGACGGGTATAGCAATCAGCCCCAGCATTTT. Its protein product is CASSLGDGYSNQPQHF. This chain is built from TRBV19 and TRBJ1-5, with TRBD1 tentatively as D gene (5 bases match). Its CDR3 holds 16 amino acids, cysteine through phenylalanine. Kept here is only the CDR3 DNA, which spans 48 bases and is read in frame from base 1. For CDR1 and CDR2, the germline V gene (reference sequence) lists LNHDA and SQIVND. V sheds 5 bases and J sheds 0 bases, leaving 14 bases between their ends.